These T cell receptor beta chains were read from a single sample in a study of neurological immune-mediated disorders. MiXCR, applied by TCRdb to the 5' RACE reads, yields one record per CDR3 protein. The data hold just over 95,000 distinct CDR3 sequences, with about 3.8% observed a single time. What was sequenced was PBMCs. All receptors come from a woman between 18 and 29 years old with multiple sclerosis. The CDR3 runs from the conserved cysteine through the conserved F or W. The order of the fields is J gene, D gene, clone size, V gene, CDR3 protein, CDR3 DNA. The D gene is left open where the match is weak. Some rows have no size entry. The others give once, few or many, or a class for an expanded clone.

TRBJ2-7 | . | many | TRBV11-2 | CASRSLMVYEQYF | TGTGCCAGCAGGAGCCTTATGGTCTACGAGCAGTACTTC
TRBJ2-3 | TRBD2 | . | TRBV10-3 | CAIRPFQTSGGTDTQYF | TGTGCCATCAGGCCCTTCCAGACTAGCGGGGGCACAGATACGCAGTATTTT
TRBJ1-2 | . | many | TRBV6-1 | CASSMAHYGYTF | TGTGCCAGCAGTATGGCCCACTATGGCTACACCTTC
TRBJ1-6 | . | few | TRBV7-9 | CASSLSGNYNSTLNF | TGTGCCAGCAGCTTATCAGGGAACTATAATTCAACCCTCAACTTT
TRBJ1-1 | . | many | TRBV12-3/TRBV12-4 | CASSLGWEGTEAFF | TGTGCCAGCAGTTTAGGTTGGGAGGGCACTGAAGCTTTCTTT
TRBJ2-7 | . | many | TRBV14 | CASSPPGGASSYEQYF | TGTGCCAGCAGCCCACCCGGGGGCGCGAGTTCCTACGAGCAGTACTTC
TRBJ2-7 | . | many | TRBV12-5 | CASGLPGIYTYEQYF | TGTGCTAGTGGTTTGCCCGGGATTTACACCTACGAGCAGTACTTC
TRBJ1-3 | . | . | TRBV11-2 | CASSLEQVSGKNIYF | TGTGCCAGCAGCTTAGAACAGGTCTCTGGAAAAAACATATATTTT
TRBJ1-6 | . | many | TRBV4-1 | CASSLLGVSSPLHF | TGCGCCAGCAGCCTCCTCGGGGTTTCCTCACCCCTCCACTTT
TRBJ2-7 | TRBD1 | few | TRBV7-9 | CASSILGQGSEQYF | TGTGCCAGCAGCATATTAGGACAGGGGTCCGAGCAGTACTTC
TRBJ1-1 | TRBD1 | few | TRBV6-1 | CATKGQAKNTEAFF | TGTGCCACCAAGGGACAGGCCAAGAACACTGAAGCTTTCTTT
TRBJ2-7 | . | many | TRBV5-1 | CASSLEPEYEQYF | TGCGCCAGCAGCTTGGAACCAGAATACGAGCAGTACTTC
TRBJ1-4 | . | many | TRBV7-2 | CASSFYTNEKLFF | TGTGCCAGCAGCTTCTATACGAATGAAAAACTGTTTTTT
TRBJ1-2 | TRBD1 | many | TRBV6-2/TRBV6-3 | CASSYAGQLDGYTF | TGTGCCAGCAGTTACGCGGGACAGCTTGACGGCTACACCTTC
TRBJ2-1 | . | . | TRBV7-6 | CASSLVGVGAEQFF | TGTGCCAGCAGCTTAGTTGGTGTGGGGGCCGAGCAGTTCTTC
TRBJ1-4 | . | many | TRBV7-9 | CASSSNNEKLFF | TGTGCCAGCAGTTCCAATAATGAAAAACTGTTTTTT
TRBJ1-2 | . | many | TRBV6-6 | CASTSADSIYGYTF | TGTGCCAGCACCAGCGCGGACAGCATCTATGGCTACACCTTC
TRBJ1-3 | . | . | TRBV6-5 | CASSYPSGNTIYF | TGTGCCAGCAGTTACCCGTCCGGAAACACCATATATTTT
TRBJ1-3 | TRBD1 | many | TRBV5-1 | CASSTGQGFSGNTIYF | TGCGCCAGCAGCACCGGACAGGGGTTCTCTGGAAACACCATATATTTT
TRBJ1-2 | . | many | TRBV7-9 | CASSYTDYGYTF | TGTGCCAGCAGCTACACAGACTATGGCTACACCTTC
TRBJ2-2 | . | many | TRBV5-1 | CASHPLNTGELFF | TGCGCCAGCCACCCCTTGAACACCGGGGAGCTGTTTTTT
TRBJ2-2 | TRBD1 | many | TRBV7-9 | CASSPDRGIGELFF | TGTGCCAGCAGCCCGGACAGGGGAATCGGGGAGCTGTTTTTT
TRBJ1-2 | . | many | TRBV6-5 | CASSYSLGPQHYGYTF | TGTGCCAGCAGTTACTCTCTCGGACCCCAACACTATGGCTACACCTTC
TRBJ2-1 | . | . | TRBV4-3 | CASSQDPFSRPNEQFF | TGCGCCAGCAGCCAAGACCCCTTCTCCCGCCCCAATGAGCAGTTCTTC
TRBJ2-1 | TRBD2 | many | TRBV6-2/TRBV6-3 | CASTSGSGSITYNEQFF | TGTGCCAGCACATCGGGTAGCGGGAGTATAACCTACAATGAGCAGTTCTTC
TRBJ2-1 | TRBD2 | many | TRBV7-3 | CASSLTGSGGPQFF | TGTGCCAGCAGCTTAACGGGGTCGGGAGGGCCGCAGTTCTTC